This entry lists 16 T cell receptor beta chains sequenced from one sample in a study of blood T cell repertoires in COVID-19. Measured with immunoSEQ multiplex PCR; TCRdb has only the in-frame clones, and not every one. The table has around 160,000 clones, around 80% seen once. The sequenced sample was peripheral blood. These receptors originate from a man aged 60 to 75 with active or convalescent COVID-19.

This sequence joins TRBV27 and TRBJ1-1; 9 positions agree with TRBD1. Germline V CDR1 and CDR2: MNHEY, SMNVEV (reference sequence). The V gene end was trimmed by 6 bases and the J gene end by 5 bases; junction bases not matched to a gene: 7. The CDR3 is 14 residues long. CDR3 DNA: TGTGCCAGCAGGAAACAGGGGGCTGGGACTGAAGCTTTCTTT. The encoded protein is CASRKQGAGTEAFF.

The genes are TRBV19 and TRBJ2-5; 11 bases fit TRBD1. Germline V gene data show CDR1 as LNHDA and CDR2 as SQIVND (reference sequence). The CDR3 sequence is 16 residues long. J gave up 1 base and V 9 bases, and 10 bases lay outside the gene matches. The CDR3 DNA reads as TGTGCCAGCGCCGAGGGGACAGGGGGTGCCCAAGAGACCCAGTACTTC. Protein product: CASAEGTGGAQETQYF. Full variable domain (outside the CDR3, taken from reference TRBV19 and TRBJ2-5): DGGITQSPKYLFRKEGQNVTLSCEQNLNHDAMYWYRQDPGQGLRLIYYSQIVNDFQKGDIAEGYSVSREKKESFPLTVTSAQKNPTAFYLCASAEGTGGAQETQYFGPGTRLLVL.

The V gene is TRBV19, the J gene TRBJ2-1; TRBD2 is a possible D gene (7 bases). The CDR3 totals 15 residues. Per germline, CDR1 LNHDA and CDR2 SQIVND (reference sequence). Trimming took 7 bases from V and 8 from J, leaving 21 bases between them. The CDR3 nucleotides are TGTGCCAGTACCACCCTAGGGGGGGAGAGAGATGAGCAGTTCTTC. Translating it yields CASTTLGGERDEQFF.

This chain joins TRBV7-9 and TRBJ2-7; a weak D match, TRBD1 (5 bases). The germline V gene encodes CDR1 SEHNR and CDR2 FQNEAQ (reference sequence). This CDR3 spans 13 amino acids. V was cut by 5 bases and J by 6 bases, with 14 bases left in between. The CDR3 sequence: CASSPGSLGEQYF. The DNA of the CDR3 is TGTGCCAGCAGCCCAGGGTCCTTGGGCGAGCAGTACTTC. Full variable domain (missing parts from reference TRBV7-9 and TRBJ2-7): DTGVSQNPRHKITKRGQNVTFRCDPISEHNRLYWYRQTLGQGPEFLTYFQNEAQLEKSRLLSDRFSAERPKGSFSTLEIQRTEQGDSAMYLCASSPGSLGEQYFGPGTRLTVT.

The chain recombines TRBV4-3 with TRBJ2-7; 7 positions match TRBD2. The CDR3 is made up of 17 amino acids. Germline V CDR1 and CDR2: LGHNA, YSLEER. J lost 5 bases, V lost 0 bases, and 13 bases had no gene match. CDR3 coding DNA: TGCGCCAGCAGCCAAGAGGTCCTAGCGGAATATCCTAACGAGCAGTACTTC. Translation gives CASSQEVLAEYPNEQYF.

The rearrangement joins TRBV18 to TRBJ2-7; maybe TRBD1 (5 bases). Germline-derived CDR1 and CDR2 are KGHSH and LQKENI. There are 14 residues in the CDR3. Trimming stripped 0 bases from V and 4 bases from J, with 10 bases between. The DNA of the CDR3 is TGTGCCAGCTCACCACCGAACAGGTGGTACGAGCAGTACTTC. Its translation is CASSPPNRWYEQYF.

The rearrangement links TRBV30 to TRBJ1-3; 8 bases are a match to TRBD1. Germline CDR1 GTSNPN, CDR2 SVGIG (reference sequence). V dropped 1 base and J dropped 0; count of bases not matched to a gene: 5. The length of the CDR3 is 16 residues. CDR3 loop: CAWSAGQADSGNTIYF. CDR3 nucleotides: TGTGCCTGGAGTGCGGGACAGGCGGACTCTGGAAACACCATATATTTT.

The V gene is TRBV9, the J gene TRBJ2-1; TRBD2 aligns across 9 bases. This CDR3 is 15 amino acids long. Germline loops: CDR1 SGDLS, CDR2 YYNGEE. The V gene end was trimmed by 3 bases and the J gene end by 2 bases; junction bases not matched to a gene: 3. The CDR3 here is CASSEAGGPYNEQFF. The CDR3 DNA follows: TGTGCCAGCAGCGAGGCGGGAGGGCCCTACAATGAGCAGTTCTTC. The variable domain in full, completed from reference TRBV9 and TRBJ2-1, reads DSGVTQTPKHLITATGQRVTLRCSPRSGDLSVYWYQQSLDQGLQFLIQYYNGEERAKGNILERFSAQQFPDLHSELNLSSLELGDSALYFCASSEAGGPYNEQFFGPGTRLTVL.

The chain combines TRBV5-1 with TRBJ2-3; D gene uncertain. Per germline, CDR1 SGHRS and CDR2 YFSETQ. The CDR3 length is 14 residues. V lost 3 bases, J lost 6 bases, and 14 bases lay in between. The CDR3 DNA sequence: TGCGCCAGCAGCTCGACCCCAGGCGCGGATACGCAGTATTTT. It codes for CASSSTPGADTQYF.

The CDR3 nucleotides read TGTGCCAGCGGCGGGGTAGCGCCCACCGGGGAGCTGTTTTTT. Protein sequence: CASGGVAPTGELFF. The V and J genes are TRBV7-3 and TRBJ2-2, with a weak D call TRBD2 (6 bases). V gave up 8 bases and J gave up 4 bases, with 14 bases separating them. The CDR3 has 14 amino acids. Germline loops: CDR1 SGHTA, CDR2 FQGTGA.

The chain couples TRBV27 to TRBJ2-2; 9 bases fit TRBD2. This CDR3 has 16 residues. After removal of 5 bases from V and 1 base from J, the junction contained 5 bases not matched to a gene. Germline lookup yields CDR1 MNHEY and CDR2 SMNVEV (reference sequence). The CDR3 DNA sequence: TGTGCCAGCAGTCTGCTACTAGCGGGGAACACCGGGGAGCTGTTTTTT. Protein product: CASSLLLAGNTGELFF.

This clone showed up many times. V and J are TRBV4-2 and TRBJ1-4; tentative D call: TRBD1 (5 bases). Trimming cost V 5 bases and J 4 bases, with 11 bases left between them. The CDR3 has 14 amino acids. The germline gives CDR1 LGHNA, CDR2 YNFKEQ. The CDR3 sequence is CASSDRQSNEKLFF. DNA for the CDR3: TGTGCCAGCAGCGACAGACAGAGTAATGAAAAACTGTTTTTT.

V usage is TRBV20-1 and J usage is TRBJ2-7, with unresolved D. CDR1 and CDR2 (germline): DFQATT, SNEGSKA (reference sequence). This CDR3 is 11 amino acids long. The V gene lost 3 bases and the J gene lost 3 bases, with 6 bases spanning the gap. For the CDR3, the DNA is TGCAGTGCTAGGTATCGCTACGAGCAGTACTTC. It is translated as CSARYRYEQYF.

The chain joins TRBV7-9 to TRBJ2-1, with 8 bases aligning to TRBD2. V lost 5 bases and J lost 4; bases outside the gene matches: 10. Germline CDR1 reads SEHNR; CDR2 reads FQNEAQ (reference sequence). The CDR3 extends over 16 amino acids. In DNA, the CDR3 is TGTGCCAGCAGCCCTCAGTCGGGACTAGGGTACAATGAGCAGTTCTTC. Encoded protein: CASSPQSGLGYNEQFF.

V is TRBV2 and J is TRBJ1-2, with D perhaps TRBD1 (5 bases). The CDR3 spans 14 residues. Germline V CDR1 and CDR2: SNHLY, FYNNEI. The ends were cut back, 4 bases at V and 8 bases at J, with 17 bases in the middle. The CDR3 spells CASSVGPGIGGYTF. The DNA for the CDR3 is TGTGCCAGCAGTGTCGGGCCAGGGATCGGGGGCTACACCTTC. The whole variable domain, remainder taken from reference TRBV2 and TRBJ1-2, is EPEVTQTPSHQVTQMGQEVILRCVPISNHLYFYWYRQILGQKVEFLVSFYNNEISEKSEIFDDQFSVERPDGSNFTLKIRSTKLEDSAMYFCASSVGPGIGGYTFGSGTRLTVV.

Concerning this clone itself: An end of the junction differs from the germline gene, which may be a read error. The chain carries TRBV20-1 and TRBJ2-7; D is undetermined. The CDR3 totals 11 residues. Germline values: CDR1 DFQATT, CDR2 SNEGSKA (reference sequence). The CDR3 DNA reads TGCAGTGCTAGAGAAACTATACTACACCACTTC. Amino acid sequence: CSARETILHHF.